Each of the 27 T cell receptor beta chains below was sequenced from the same sample in a study of shared clonotypes between healthy human individuals (dated by TCRdb to 2019 to 2021). Receptors were amplified or captured by the immunoSEQ multiplex PCR assay. The source is immuneACCESS, and TCRdb retained only in-frame sequences with V and J called. Part of the clones is not carried over; for the studies checked, unresolved V genes explain less than half of this, and the remainder is unexplained. This sample holds about half a million clones; roughly 80% were observed only once. The biggest ten clones account for about 11% of the sample. Sequences were obtained from PBMCs. The receptors were sampled from a woman aged 40-49 years in good health. Some clones in this sample may be carry-over from other donors' samples.

The CDR3: CASSPPFPGTEQFF. For the CDR3, the DNA is TGTGCCAGCTCACCCCCTTTTCCCGGGACTGAGCAGTTCTTC. The genes are TRBV18 and TRBJ2-1; D tentatively reads TRBD1 or TRBD2 (5 bases each). V lost 3 bases to trimming and J lost 9 bases, with 15 bases between them. From germline, CDR1 is KGHSH and CDR2 LQKENI. CDR3 size: 14 residues.

This clone has a count of ten or more. The sample contains more than one DNA sequence encoding this CDR3. CDR3 sequence: CASSQEGAVLGKNIQYF. The CDR3 nucleotides are TGTGCCAGCAGCCAAGAAGGAGCGGTTCTTGGCAAAAACATTCAGTACTTC. V is TRBV4-2 and J is TRBJ2-4; perhaps TRBD2 as D (5 bases). Trimming shortened V by 0 bases and J by 3 bases, and 15 bases separated the two germline ends. CDR1 is LGHNA and CDR2 is YNFKEQ in the germline V gene. The CDR3 contains 17 residues.

J is TRBJ2-3 and V is TRBV7-2; D is perhaps TRBD1 (6 bases). Trimming left V 2 bases short and J 7 bases short, with 7 bases between. CDR1 and CDR2 (germline): SGHTA, FQGNSA. CDR3 size: 12 residues. The DNA of the CDR3 is TGTGCCAGCAGCTTACAGGGGAATACGCAGTATTTT. Protein sequence: CASSLQGNTQYF. The full variable domain, completed using reference TRBV7-2 and TRBJ2-3, is GAGVSQSPSNKVTEKGKDVELRCDPISGHTALYWYRQSLGQGLEFLIYFQGNSAPDKSGLPSDRFSAERTGGSVSTLTIQRTQQEDSAVYLCASSLQGNTQYFGPGTRLTVL.

The chain recombines TRBV29-1 with TRBJ2-3; possibly TRBD2 for D (5 bases). There are 12 residues in the CDR3. V shed 7 bases and J shed 4 bases, with 12 bases lying between them. CDR1 SQVTM and CDR2 ANQGSEA come from the germline V gene. CDR3 residues: CSDLSGADTQYF. The CDR3, as DNA: TGCAGCGACCTCAGCGGCGCAGATACGCAGTATTTT.

The chain employs TRBV29-1 and TRBJ1-1; 7 positions agree with TRBD1. The CDR3 extends over 12 amino acids. Trimming cost V 7 bases and J 2 bases; bases outside gene matches: 4. Germline CDR1 reads SQVTM; CDR2 reads ANQGSEA. The DNA for the CDR3 is TGCAGCGCCCGGACAGGAAACACTGAAGCTTTCTTT. Amino acid sequence: CSARTGNTEAFF.

The chain employs TRBV27 and TRBJ2-1; 11 bases match TRBD2. This CDR3 contains 19 residues. From germline, CDR1 is MNHEY and CDR2 SMNVEV (reference sequence). V gave up 7 bases and J gave up 0 bases; unmatched junction bases: 14. CDR3 in amino acids: CASKTRGTSGDSSYNEQFF. The DNA for the CDR3 is TGTGCCAGCAAAACCAGAGGGACTAGCGGTGATAGCTCCTACAATGAGCAGTTCTTC.

In regard to this clone: A read error likely explains this, since a far larger clone differs by one base. The sample holds other DNA sequences that translate to the same CDR3. The V call is TRBV11-1, the J call TRBJ1-1, with 7 bases identical to TRBD1. Germline loops: CDR1 SGHAT, CDR2 FQDESV (reference sequence). The CDR3 consists of 17 residues. For the CDR3, the DNA is TGCGCCAGCAGCTTCGTCAGACAGGGTATCATGAACACTGAAGCTTTCTTT. The encoded protein is CASSFVRQGIMNTEAFF.

The chain couples TRBV27 to TRBJ2-1, with TRBD2 identical over 8 bases. This CDR3 region has 15 residues. The germline gives CDR1 MNHEY, CDR2 SMNVEV (reference sequence). The ends lost 7 bases at V and 3 bases at J; junction bases unmatched: 8. The CDR3 here is CASKKSGSVYNEQFF. As DNA, the CDR3 is TGTGCCAGCAAAAAAAGCGGGAGCGTCTACAATGAGCAGTTCTTC.

Points on this clone: A far larger clone is just one base off, so this is likely a read error. The sample holds other DNA sequences that translate to the same CDR3. The chain couples TRBV18 to TRBJ1-2; D uncertain. V lost 6 bases, J lost 2 bases, and 10 bases lay in between. CDR1 is KGHSH, CDR2 LQKENI, per germline. The CDR3 sequence is 13 residues long. CDR3 sequence reads: CASSPQENYGYTF. CDR3 nucleotides: TGTGCCAGCTCGCCCCAGGAAAACTATGGCTACACCTTC.

This chain links TRBV15 with TRBJ2-1, with 10 positions matching TRBD2. The germline gives CDR1 LNHNV, CDR2 YYDKDF (reference sequence). This CDR3 has 17 amino acids. V lost 3 bases and J lost 3; bases outside the gene matches: 8. CDR3 in amino acids: CATSRGRAGGLYNEQFF. CDR3 coding DNA: TGTGCCACCAGCAGGGGGAGAGCGGGAGGGCTCTACAATGAGCAGTTCTTC. Full variable domain (rest looked up from reference TRBV15 and TRBJ2-1): DAMVIQNPRYQVTQFGKPVTLSCSQTLNHNVMYWYQQKSSQAPKLLFHYYDKDFNNEADTPDNFQSRRPNTSFCFLDIRSPGLGDTAMYLCATSRGRAGGLYNEQFFGPGTRLTVL.

The chain combines TRBV6-6 with TRBJ1-1; D may be TRBD1 (5 bases). Germline CDR1 MNHNY, CDR2 SVGAGI (reference sequence). The CDR3 spans 15 residues. Trimming left V 0 bases short and J 4 bases short, with 12 bases between. The CDR3, as DNA: TGTGCCAGCAGTTACTCGATCGGGGGGAGCACTGAAGCTTTCTTT. Amino acids: CASSYSIGGSTEAFF.

CDR3 loop: CASSTIPGQSFSGNTIYF. CDR3 bases: TGTGCCAGTAGTACGATCCCGGGACAGTCTTTCTCTGGAAACACCATATATTTT. The V and J genes are TRBV19 and TRBJ1-3; 7 bases agree with TRBD1. The CDR3 has 18 residues. Germline V gene data show CDR1 as LNHDA and CDR2 as SQIVND (reference sequence). J lost 0 bases, V lost 4 bases, and 12 bases had no gene match.

The chain couples TRBV5-1 to TRBJ2-3; D may be TRBD2 (6 bases). The CDR3 has 14 residues. Trimming left V 3 bases short and J 4 bases short, with 12 bases between. Germline lookup yields CDR1 SGHRS and CDR2 YFSETQ. CDR3 residues: CASSSEGPPDTQYF. The CDR3 DNA follows: TGCGCCAGCAGCTCGGAGGGCCCCCCAGATACGCAGTATTTT.

V is TRBV5-8 and J is TRBJ2-1; 7 bases map to TRBD1. The CDR3 loop spans 16 amino acids. Germline-derived CDR1 and CDR2 are SGHTS and YDEGEE. V shed 0 bases and J 3 bases; nucleotides not matched to a gene: 6. The CDR3 spells CASSLETGQYYNEQFF. The CDR3 coding sequence is TGTGCCAGCAGCTTGGAGACGGGACAGTACTACAATGAGCAGTTCTTC.

As for this clone: This sequence may be a read error, since a much larger clone differs from it by one base. The gene calls are TRBV7-9 and TRBJ2-5; no clear D gene. The end of the DNA aligns better with TRBJ2-7, so the J call may be wrong. Germline V gene data show CDR1 as SEHNR and CDR2 as FQNEAQ (reference sequence). The CDR3 is 11 amino acids. The CDR3 DNA is TGTGCCAGCTCGGTTGGCTACGAGCAGTACTTC. It translates to CASSVGYEQYF.

V gene TRBV28 combines with J gene TRBJ1-4; possible D gene TRBD1, 5 bases. Trimming took off 6 bases at V and 6 bases at J, with 14 bases between the two ends. The CDR3 is 14 amino acids. Looked up from germline, CDR1 is MDHEN and CDR2 is SYDVKM. The CDR3 here is CASSLRGGHEKLFF. The DNA for the CDR3 is TGTGCCAGCAGCCTAAGGGGAGGGCATGAAAAACTGTTTTTT.

About this clone itself: Other DNA variants within this sample encode the same CDR3. The V and J genes are TRBV2 and TRBJ1-1; D gene unclear. The germline V gene encodes CDR1 SNHLY and CDR2 FYNNEI. V was pared by 5 bases and J by 2 bases, with 9 bases between. The CDR3 runs 13 residues. Here the CDR3 DNA reads TGTGCCAGCAGTTGGGGAAGAAACACTGAAGCTTTCTTT. It codes for CASSWGRNTEAFF.

V and J are TRBV29-1 and TRBJ2-1, with 9 bases lining up with TRBD2. The ends lost 6 bases at V and 4 bases at J; junction bases unmatched: 7. Germline V gene lookup returns CDR1 SQVTM and CDR2 ANQGSEA. The CDR3 spans 14 residues. The chain's CDR3 is CSVVGLAMYNEQFF. The CDR3 DNA is TGCAGCGTCGTGGGACTAGCAATGTACAATGAGCAGTTCTTC.

The chain combines TRBV5-6 with TRBJ2-7, with D perhaps TRBD2 (6 bases). The CDR3 has 19 amino acids. Germline-derived CDR1 and CDR2 are SGHDT and YYEEEE. Trimming pared 0 bases from V and 6 bases from J, leaving 28 bases between. This chain's CDR3 is CASSLAVGGRDLLRGEQYF. The CDR3, as DNA: TGTGCCAGCAGCTTGGCTGTGGGGGGACGGGACCTGCTTCGTGGCGAGCAGTACTTC.

In this sample, this clone turned up a few times. This rearrangement joins TRBV28 to TRBJ2-1; TRBD1 might be the D (5 bases). Germline V lookup: CDR1 MDHEN, CDR2 SYDVKM. This CDR3 contains 10 residues. The germline V and J ends were trimmed by 11 bases and 4 bases, with 6 bases remaining between them. This chain's CDR3 is CAPGYNEQFF. CDR3 sequence (DNA): TGTGCCCCAGGGTACAATGAGCAGTTCTTC.

This clone was observed a single time. The J gene is TRBJ2-2, the V gene TRBV10-2; 9 bases align to TRBD2. From germline, CDR1 is WSHSY and CDR2 SAAADI. The CDR3 extends over 14 amino acids. The J segment lost 7 bases and the V segment lost 11 bases, leaving 11 bases of the junction unmatched. CDR3 sequence reads: CACGGARSGGELFF. Here the CDR3 DNA reads TGCGCCTGCGGGGGGGCCAGAAGTGGCGGGGAGCTGTTTTTT.

The chain links TRBV7-9 to TRBJ2-1; 7 positions match TRBD2. V lost 5 bases to trimming and J lost 0 bases; unmatched junction nucleotides: 4. The germline gives CDR1 SEHNR, CDR2 FQNEAQ (reference sequence). This CDR3 spans 15 amino acids. CDR3 amino acids: CASSPGRGSYNEQFF. The DNA of the CDR3 is TGTGCCAGCAGCCCAGGGAGGGGCTCCTACAATGAGCAGTTCTTC.

Remarks on this clone: This same CDR3 is encoded by further DNA sequences in the sample. The V call is TRBV25-1, the J call TRBJ2-7; 7 bases match TRBD2. The germline V gene encodes CDR1 MGHDK and CDR2 SYGVNS. CDR3 length: 15 amino acids. V lost 6 bases, J lost 3 bases, and 11 bases stayed unmatched. CDR3 in amino acids: CASRGDGGSFYEQYF. The CDR3 coding sequence is TGTGCCAGCAGGGGGGATGGCGGGAGTTTCTACGAGCAGTACTTC.

This chain links TRBV5-1 with TRBJ1-1; D possibly corresponds to TRBD1 (5 bases). The CDR3 consists of 16 residues. V lost 1 base and J 6 bases, leaving 19 bases between the germline ends. Germline CDR1 is SGHRS and CDR2 is YFSETQ. This chain's CDR3 is CASSLTPQQALAEAFF. CDR3 DNA sequence: TGCGCCAGCAGCTTGACCCCTCAACAGGCCTTGGCTGAAGCTTTCTTT.

On this clone: It is likely a read error: a sequence one base away is far more abundant. This sample also contains other DNA sequences that code for the same CDR3. The V and J genes are TRBV29-1 and TRBJ2-3; 7 bases are shared with TRBD2. Germline CDR1 is SQVTM and CDR2 is ANQGSEA. V lost 0 bases, J lost 6 bases, and 15 bases stayed unmatched. This CDR3 is built from 17 residues. CDR3 residues: CSVEDAVGGRVTDTQYF. Written as DNA, the CDR3 is TGCAGCGTTGAAGATGCAGTGGGAGGGAGGGTGACGGATACGCAGTATTTT.

This clone was seen a handful of times. This rearrangement joins TRBV30 to TRBJ2-2; TRBD2 matches at 12 bases. V was pared by 8 bases and J by 1 base, with 5 bases of the junction left unmatched. The CDR3 runs to 15 residues. CDR1 and CDR2 (germline): GTSNPN, SVGIG (reference sequence). The CDR3 protein is CAATTSGGNTGELFF. DNA of the CDR3: TGTGCCGCAACGACTAGCGGGGGGAACACCGGGGAGCTGTTTTTT.

CDR3 protein: CASSQGQGGYGYTF. Here the CDR3 DNA reads TGCGCCAGCAGCCAGGGTCAGGGCGGCTATGGCTACACCTTC. The rearrangement links TRBV5-1 to TRBJ1-2, with D perhaps TRBD1 (5 bases). V was pared by 4 bases and J by 4 bases, with 14 bases between. The CDR3 covers 14 residues. Germline CDR1 SGHRS, CDR2 YFSETQ.